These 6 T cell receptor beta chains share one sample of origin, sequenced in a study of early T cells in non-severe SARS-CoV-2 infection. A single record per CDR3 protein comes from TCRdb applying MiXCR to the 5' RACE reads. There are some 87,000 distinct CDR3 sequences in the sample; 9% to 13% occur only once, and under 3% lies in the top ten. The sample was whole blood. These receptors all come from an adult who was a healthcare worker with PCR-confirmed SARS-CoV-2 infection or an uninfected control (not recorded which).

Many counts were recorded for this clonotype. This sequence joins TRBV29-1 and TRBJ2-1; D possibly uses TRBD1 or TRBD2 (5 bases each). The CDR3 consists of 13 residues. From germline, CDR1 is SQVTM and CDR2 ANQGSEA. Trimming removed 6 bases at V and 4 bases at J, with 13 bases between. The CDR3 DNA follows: TGCAGCGTAGCCCCGGGACGGTACAATGAGCAGTTCTTC. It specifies CSVAPGRYNEQFF.

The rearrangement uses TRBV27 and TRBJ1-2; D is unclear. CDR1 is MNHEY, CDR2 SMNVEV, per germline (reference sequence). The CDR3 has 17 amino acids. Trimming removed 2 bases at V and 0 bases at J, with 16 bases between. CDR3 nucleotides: TGTGCCAGCAGTTTAAGTCAAGCCCTATCAGCTAACTATGGCTACACCTTC. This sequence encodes CASSLSQALSANYGYTF.

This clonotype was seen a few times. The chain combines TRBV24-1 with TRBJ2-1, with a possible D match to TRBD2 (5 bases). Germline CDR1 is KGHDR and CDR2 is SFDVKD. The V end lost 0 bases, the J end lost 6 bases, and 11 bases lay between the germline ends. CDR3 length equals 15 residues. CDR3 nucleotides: TGTGCCACCAGTGATTTGTACGGAGGACCCAATGAGCAGTTCTTC. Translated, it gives CATSDLYGGPNEQFF.

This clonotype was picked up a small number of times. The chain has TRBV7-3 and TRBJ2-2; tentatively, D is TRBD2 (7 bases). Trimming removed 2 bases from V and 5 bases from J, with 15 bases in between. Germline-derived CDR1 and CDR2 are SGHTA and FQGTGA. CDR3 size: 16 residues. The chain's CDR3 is CASSLLAGASTGELFF. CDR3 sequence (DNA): TGTGCCAGCAGCTTATTGGCGGGGGCGTCTACCGGGGAGCTGTTTTTT.

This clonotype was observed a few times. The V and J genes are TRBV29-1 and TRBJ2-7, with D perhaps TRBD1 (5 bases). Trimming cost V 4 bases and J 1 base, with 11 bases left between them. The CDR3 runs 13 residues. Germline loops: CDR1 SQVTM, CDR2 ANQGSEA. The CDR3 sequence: CSVVADISYEQYF. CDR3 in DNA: TGCAGCGTTGTGGCGGACATTTCCTACGAGCAGTACTTC.

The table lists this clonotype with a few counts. The CDR3: CASSFISGSEAFF. CDR3 DNA sequence: TGTGCCAGCAGCTTTATCTCCGGCTCTGAAGCTTTCTTT. The chain couples TRBV7-9 to TRBJ1-1, with no clear D. The germline V gene has CDR1 SEHNR and CDR2 FQNEAQ (reference sequence). The CDR3 extends over 13 amino acids. V lost 3 bases to trimming and J lost 6 bases, with 11 bases between them. Based on the CDR3 plus reference TRBV7-9 and TRBJ1-1, the full variable domain is DTGVSQNPRHKITKRGQNVTFRCDPISEHNRLYWYRQTLGQGPEFLTYFQNEAQLEKSRLLSDRFSAERPKGSFSTLEIQRTEQGDSAMYLCASSFISGSEAFFGQGTRLTVV.